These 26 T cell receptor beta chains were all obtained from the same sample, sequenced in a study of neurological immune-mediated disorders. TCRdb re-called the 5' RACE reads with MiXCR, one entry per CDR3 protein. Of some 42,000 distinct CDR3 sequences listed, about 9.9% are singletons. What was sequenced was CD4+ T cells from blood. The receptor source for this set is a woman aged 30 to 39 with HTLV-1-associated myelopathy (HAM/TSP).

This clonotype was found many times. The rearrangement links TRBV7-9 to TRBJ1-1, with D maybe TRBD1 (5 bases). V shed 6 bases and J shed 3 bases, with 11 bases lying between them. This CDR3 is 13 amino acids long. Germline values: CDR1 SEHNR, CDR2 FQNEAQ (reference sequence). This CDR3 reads CASRKGEDTEAFF. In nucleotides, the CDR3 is TGTGCCAGCAGAAAAGGGGAGGACACTGAAGCTTTCTTT.

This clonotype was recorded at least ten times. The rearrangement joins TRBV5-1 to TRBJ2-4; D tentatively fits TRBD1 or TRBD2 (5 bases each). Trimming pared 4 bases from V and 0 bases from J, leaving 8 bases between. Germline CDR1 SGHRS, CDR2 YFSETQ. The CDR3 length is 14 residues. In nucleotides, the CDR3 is TGCGCCAGCAGCCCTGGGACAGCCAAAAACATTCAGTACTTC. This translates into CASSPGTAKNIQYF.

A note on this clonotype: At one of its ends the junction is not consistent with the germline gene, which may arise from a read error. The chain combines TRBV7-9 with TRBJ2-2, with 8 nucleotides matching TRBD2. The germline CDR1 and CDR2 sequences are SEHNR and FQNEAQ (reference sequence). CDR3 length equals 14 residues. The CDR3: CASSLAGSSGELFF. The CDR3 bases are TGTGCTAGCAGCTTAGCGGGGTCGTCCGGGGAGCTGTTTTTT.

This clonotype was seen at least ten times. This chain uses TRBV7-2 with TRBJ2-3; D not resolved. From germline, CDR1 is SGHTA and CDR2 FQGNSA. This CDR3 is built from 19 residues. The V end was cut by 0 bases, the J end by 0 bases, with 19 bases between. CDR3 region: CASSLAWPGSSSSTDTQYF. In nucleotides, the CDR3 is TGTGCCAGCAGCTTAGCGTGGCCTGGTAGTTCCTCTAGCACAGATACGCAGTATTTT.

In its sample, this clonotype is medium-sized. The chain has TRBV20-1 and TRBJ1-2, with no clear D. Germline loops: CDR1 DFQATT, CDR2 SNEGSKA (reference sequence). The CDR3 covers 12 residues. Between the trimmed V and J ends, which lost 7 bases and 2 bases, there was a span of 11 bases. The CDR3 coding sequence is TGCAGTGGAGGGAACGGGAACTATGGCTACACCTTC. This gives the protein CSGGNGNYGYTF.

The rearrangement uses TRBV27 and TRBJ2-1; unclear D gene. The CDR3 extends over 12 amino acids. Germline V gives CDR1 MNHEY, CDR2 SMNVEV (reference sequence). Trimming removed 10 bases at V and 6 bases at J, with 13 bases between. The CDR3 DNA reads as TGTGCCATTAGTTCGGACGTCAATGAGCAGTTCTTC. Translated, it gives CAISSDVNEQFF.

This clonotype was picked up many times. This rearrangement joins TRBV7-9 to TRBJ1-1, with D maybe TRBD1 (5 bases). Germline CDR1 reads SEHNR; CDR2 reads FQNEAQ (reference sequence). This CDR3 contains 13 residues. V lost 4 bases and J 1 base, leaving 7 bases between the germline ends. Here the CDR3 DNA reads TGTGCCAGCAGCTGGGGGGAGAACACTGAAGCTTTCTTT. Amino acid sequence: CASSWGENTEAFF.

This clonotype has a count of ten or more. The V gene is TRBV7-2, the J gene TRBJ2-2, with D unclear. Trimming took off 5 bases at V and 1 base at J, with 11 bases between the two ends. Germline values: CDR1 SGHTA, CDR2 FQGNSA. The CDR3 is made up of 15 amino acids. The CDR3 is CASSRTPGNTGELFF. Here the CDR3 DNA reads TGTGCCAGCAGCCGGACGCCGGGGAACACCGGGGAGCTGTTTTTT.

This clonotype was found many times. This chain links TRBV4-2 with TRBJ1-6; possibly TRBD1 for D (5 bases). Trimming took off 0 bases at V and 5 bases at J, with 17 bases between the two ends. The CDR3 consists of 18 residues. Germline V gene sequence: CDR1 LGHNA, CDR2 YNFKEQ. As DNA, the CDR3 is TGTGCCAGCAGCCAAGACTCGGCCACCGGACATAATAATTCACCCCTCCACTTT. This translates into CASSQDSATGHNNSPLHF.

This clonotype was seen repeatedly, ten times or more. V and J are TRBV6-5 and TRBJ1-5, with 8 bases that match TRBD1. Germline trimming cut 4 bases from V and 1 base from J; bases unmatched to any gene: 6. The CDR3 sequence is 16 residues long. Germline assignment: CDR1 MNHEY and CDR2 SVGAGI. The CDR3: CASSSQGARSNQPQHF. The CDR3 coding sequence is TGTGCCAGCAGTTCCCAGGGGGCGCGGAGCAATCAGCCCCAGCATTTT.

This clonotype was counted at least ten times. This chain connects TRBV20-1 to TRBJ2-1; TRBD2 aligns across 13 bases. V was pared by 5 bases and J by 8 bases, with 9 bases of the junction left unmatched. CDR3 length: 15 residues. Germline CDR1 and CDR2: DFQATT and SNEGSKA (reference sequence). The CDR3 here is CSAPRGTSGVHEQFF. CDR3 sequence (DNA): TGCAGTGCTCCAAGGGGGACTAGCGGGGTGCATGAGCAGTTCTTC.

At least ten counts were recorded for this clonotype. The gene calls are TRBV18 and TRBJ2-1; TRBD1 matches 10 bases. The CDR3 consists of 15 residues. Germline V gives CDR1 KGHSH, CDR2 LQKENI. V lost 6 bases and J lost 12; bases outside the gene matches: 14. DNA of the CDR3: TGTGCCAGCTCCCTAGGACAGGGGGGAGCGTTAGTGCAGTTCTTC. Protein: CASSLGQGGALVQFF. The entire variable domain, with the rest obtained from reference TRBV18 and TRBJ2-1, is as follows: NAGVMQNPRHLVRRRGQEARLRCSPMKGHSHVYWYRQLPEEGLKFMVYLQKENIIDESGMPKERFSAEFPKEGPSILRIQQVVRGDSAAYFCASSLGQGGALVQFFGPGTRLTVL.

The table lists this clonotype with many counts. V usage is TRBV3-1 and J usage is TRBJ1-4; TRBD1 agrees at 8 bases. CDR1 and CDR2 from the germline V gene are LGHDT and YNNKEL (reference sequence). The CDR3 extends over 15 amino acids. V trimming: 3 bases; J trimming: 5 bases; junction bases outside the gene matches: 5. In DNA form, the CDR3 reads TGTGCCAGCAGCCATTACAGGGGGTGGAATGAAAAACTGTTTTTT. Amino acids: CASSHYRGWNEKLFF.

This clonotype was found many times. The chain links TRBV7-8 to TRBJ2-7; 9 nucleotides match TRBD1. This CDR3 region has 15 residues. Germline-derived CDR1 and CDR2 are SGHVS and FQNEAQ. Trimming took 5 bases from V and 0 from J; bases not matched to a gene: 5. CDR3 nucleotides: TGTGCCAGCAGCCAGACGGGACAGGGCTCCTACGAGCAGTACTTC. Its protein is CASSQTGQGSYEQYF. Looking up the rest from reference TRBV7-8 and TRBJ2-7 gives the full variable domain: GAGVSQSPRYKVAKRGQDVALRCDPISGHVSLFWYQQALGQGPEFLTYFQNEAQLDKSGLPSDRFFAERPEGSVSTLKIQRTQQEDSAVYLCASSQTGQGSYEQYFGPGTRLTVT.

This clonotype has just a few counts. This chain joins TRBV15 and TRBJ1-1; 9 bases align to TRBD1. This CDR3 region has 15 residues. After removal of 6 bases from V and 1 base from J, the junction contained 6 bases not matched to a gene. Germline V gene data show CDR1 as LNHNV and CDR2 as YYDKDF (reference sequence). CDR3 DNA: TGTGCCACCAGGCCGAGGACAGGGGCGAACACTGAAGCTTTCTTT. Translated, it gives CATRPRTGANTEAFF.

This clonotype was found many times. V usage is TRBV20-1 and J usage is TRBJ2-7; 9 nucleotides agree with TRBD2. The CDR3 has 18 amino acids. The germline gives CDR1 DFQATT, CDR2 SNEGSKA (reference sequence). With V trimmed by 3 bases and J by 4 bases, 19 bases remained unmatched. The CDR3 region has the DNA TGCAGTGCTAGCTGGGAGCGCGGCGGGGGGGCCTTCGGGTACGAGCAGTACTTC. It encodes CSASWERGGGAFGYEQYF.

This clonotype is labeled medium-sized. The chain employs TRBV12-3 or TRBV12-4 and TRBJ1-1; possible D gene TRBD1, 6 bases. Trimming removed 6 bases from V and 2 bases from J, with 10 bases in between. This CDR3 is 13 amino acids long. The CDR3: CASSPQGNTEAFF. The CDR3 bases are TGTGCCAGCAGCCCACAGGGAAACACTGAAGCTTTCTTT.

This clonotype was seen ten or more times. The CDR3 DNA reads TGCAGTGCTAGACGGACAGGGGGCAGGGGCACTGAAGCTTTCTTT. As protein: CSARRTGGRGTEAFF. The chain employs TRBV20-1 and TRBJ1-1, with TRBD1 matching over 11 bases. J gave up 4 bases and V 2 bases, and 6 bases lay outside the gene matches. CDR3 length equals 15 residues. In germline, CDR1 is DFQATT, CDR2 SNEGSKA (reference sequence).

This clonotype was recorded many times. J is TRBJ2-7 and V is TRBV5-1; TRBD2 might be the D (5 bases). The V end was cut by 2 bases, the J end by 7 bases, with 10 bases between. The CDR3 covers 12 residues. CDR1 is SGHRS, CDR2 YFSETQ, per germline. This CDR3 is CASSLPGWEQYF. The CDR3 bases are TGCGCCAGCAGCTTACCGGGATGGGAGCAGTACTTC.

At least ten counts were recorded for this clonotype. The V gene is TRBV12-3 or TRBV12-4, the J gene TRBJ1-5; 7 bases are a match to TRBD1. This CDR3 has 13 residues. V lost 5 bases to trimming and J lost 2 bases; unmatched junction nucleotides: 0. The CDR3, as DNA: TGTGCCAGCAGTACAGGGGGCAATCAGCCCCAGCATTTT. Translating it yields CASSTGGNQPQHF.

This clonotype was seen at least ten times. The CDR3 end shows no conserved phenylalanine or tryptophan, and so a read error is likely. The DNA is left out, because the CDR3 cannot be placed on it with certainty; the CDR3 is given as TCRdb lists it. This CDR3 reads CASTDLIL. The rearrangement links TRBV12-3 or TRBV12-4 to TRBJ2-4. Inclusive of both ends, the CDR3 amounts to 8 amino acids.

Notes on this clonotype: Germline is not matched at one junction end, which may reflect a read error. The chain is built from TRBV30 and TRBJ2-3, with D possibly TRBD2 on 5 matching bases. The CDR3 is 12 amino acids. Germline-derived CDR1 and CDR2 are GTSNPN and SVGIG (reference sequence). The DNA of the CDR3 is TGTGCCCGGAGTGTAGGCGGGGATACGCAGTATTTT. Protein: CARSVGGDTQYF.

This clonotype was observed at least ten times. The CDR3 DNA is TGTGCCTCGAGGAGGGGCGGGCAGGGAATATACGAGCAGTACTTC. Translated: CASRRGGQGIYEQYF. This rearrangement joins TRBV10-3 to TRBJ2-7; D might be TRBD2 (6 bases). Germline CDR1 and CDR2: ENHRY and SYGVKD. Trimming took 11 bases from V and 4 from J, leaving 24 bases between them. The CDR3 runs 15 residues.

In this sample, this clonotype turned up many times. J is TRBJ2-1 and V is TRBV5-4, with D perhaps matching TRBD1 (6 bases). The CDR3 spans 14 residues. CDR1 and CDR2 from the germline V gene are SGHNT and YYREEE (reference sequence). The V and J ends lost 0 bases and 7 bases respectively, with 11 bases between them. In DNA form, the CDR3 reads TGTGCCAGCAGCTTGGGCGGACAGACGAATGAGCAGTTCTTC. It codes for CASSLGGQTNEQFF.

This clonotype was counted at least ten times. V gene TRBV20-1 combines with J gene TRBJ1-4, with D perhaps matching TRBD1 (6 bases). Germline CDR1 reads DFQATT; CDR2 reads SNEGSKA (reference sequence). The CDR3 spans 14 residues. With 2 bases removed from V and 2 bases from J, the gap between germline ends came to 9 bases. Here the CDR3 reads CSARQGLTNEKLFF. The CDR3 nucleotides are TGCAGTGCTAGACAGGGGCTCACTAATGAAAAACTGTTTTTT.

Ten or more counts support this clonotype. As DNA, the CDR3 is TGTGCCATCAGTGAGGTAGTTAGTGTCAGGGGATCCTACGAGCAGTACTTC. Its protein product is CAISEVVSVRGSYEQYF. The J gene is TRBJ2-7, the V gene TRBV10-3; TRBD1 might be the D (6 bases). This CDR3 has 17 residues. Germline lookup yields CDR1 ENHRY and CDR2 SYGVKD. The germline V and J ends were trimmed by 2 bases and 1 base, with 18 bases remaining between them.